This TCR beta chain was identified during a study of tissue T cells after allogeneic stem cell transplantation. Study-wide results and caveats: TCR repertoires tracked anatomic similarity, regardless of disease or transplant status. Across patients, clones rarely overlapped, yet motif clusters were shared tissue-specifically. The patient cohort was small and clinically heterogeneous, with limited sampling depth.

This clone was seen only once. Its specificity is not known. The genes are named according to mouse. The data were produced by immunoSEQ multiplex PCR, yet TCRdb's version contains in-frame clones alone and is incomplete. The data hold roughly 3,000 clones, with almost 50% observed a single time. Documented time point: mouse harvest day 14 after allogeneic transplant. The graft held 10^6 splenic CD5+ T cells and 10^7 T-cell-depleted bone marrow cells. Material: gut tissue. The sequence came from a female BALB/c mouse given C57BL/6 T cells with graft-versus-host disease after an allogeneic hematopoietic cell transplant.

CDR3 bases read: TGTGCCAGCAGTCGGGACAGGGGTTCCTATAATTCGCCCCTCTAC. It codes for CASSRDRGSYNSPLY. From start to end, the CDR3 is CASSRDRGSYNSPLYF. The chain joins TRBV26 to TRBJ1-6; 10 positions match TRBD1. The read finishes 1 residue shy of the CDR3 end, and the germline J gene is used to complete it. TRBJ1-6 is marked as an open reading frame, function uncertain. The CDR3 is 16 amino acids. V shed 4 bases, J shed 0 bases, and the junction held 0 bases outside the gene matches. The V gene's germline CDR1 is KGHPV and CDR2 FQNQEV (reference sequence).